Described below is a single TCR beta chain sequence and its context. The sample holds many counts of this clonotype. The antigen this receptor binds is unknown. Nothing much larger sits one base from this clone, and base qualities are not available. The entry originates in a study of T-cell reconstitution after alpha-beta-depleted transplantation in children (dated by TCRdb to about 2016). Some background on the complete study: The study quantitatively tracked T-cell immune reconstitution after TCRalphabeta/CD19-depleted allogeneic hematopoietic cell transplantation in children using TCR repertoire profiling.

The library was made by PCR. TCRdb records Illumina HiSeq 2500 as the sequencer. TCR library preparation used molecular barcoding, with unique molecular identifiers applied to normalize quantification of the TCRbeta repertoire. Starting from the raw public reads, TCRdb applied fastp trimming at Q25, assembled clones with MiXCR and retained in-frame beta chains. Entries that share a CDR3 protein sequence are merged under the most common genes and DNA. The table for this sample lists 600,000 to 700,000 distinct CDR3 sequences; roughly 17% of them were counted only once. The top ten clones comprise 1.1% of the sample. CDR1 is given as MNHEY and CDR2 as SVGEGT, both from the germline V gene. The CDR3, from cysteine to phenylalanine, totals 16 residues. The DNA shown is the 48-base CDR3, in frame from base 1. V loses 4 bases at its end and J loses 1 base; junction bases beyond the gene matches: 8.

Here the chain combines TRBV6-2 or TRBV6-3 and TRBJ2-7; 9 central bases correspond to TRBD1. This TCR came from a human donor who donated a stem cell graft to a child with acute myeloid leukemia. This specimen consisted of PBMCs from the stem cell graft donor, obtained from the stem cell graft. The CDR3 has the sequence CASSSLGQGRSYEQYF. The bases are TGTGCCAGCAGTTCCCTTGGACAGGGGAGGTCCTACGAGCAGTACTTC.